The subject of this entry is one TCR beta chain. The antigen is undetermined. Measured with immunoSEQ multiplex PCR; TCRdb has only the in-frame clones, and not every one. The table lists tens of thousands of clones, around three quarters of them singletons. Trimming cost V 5 bases and J 1 base, with 12 bases left between them. This CDR3 region has 15 residues. CDR1 and CDR2 from the germline V gene are SGHTA and FQGNSA. The sample is drawn from a study of radiotherapy plus CTLA-4 blockade in lung cancer. Study overall: Roughly 17% of patients responded objectively, and 25% to 40% achieved disease control. Study observations and caveats: With interferon-beta, early dynamics of blood T cell clones were reported to best predict response. An expansion of tumor-derived TCR clones occurred in blood after radiotherapy plus ipilimumab.

Focal radiation and CTLA-4 blockade (ipilimumab) were tested in chemo-refractory metastatic non-small-cell lung cancer patients. This specimen was peripheral blood, taken from a patient treated with radiotherapy plus ipilimumab. The V gene is TRBV7-2, the J gene TRBJ2-4; the D gene is possibly TRBD2 (5 bases). The clonotype comes from a human donor with non-small cell lung cancer who had a complete response to radiotherapy plus ipilimumab. CDR3 residues: CASSLPGVAKNIQYF. In DNA form, the CDR3 reads TGTGCCAGCAGCCTCCCCGGGGTGGCCAAAAACATTCAGTACTTC.